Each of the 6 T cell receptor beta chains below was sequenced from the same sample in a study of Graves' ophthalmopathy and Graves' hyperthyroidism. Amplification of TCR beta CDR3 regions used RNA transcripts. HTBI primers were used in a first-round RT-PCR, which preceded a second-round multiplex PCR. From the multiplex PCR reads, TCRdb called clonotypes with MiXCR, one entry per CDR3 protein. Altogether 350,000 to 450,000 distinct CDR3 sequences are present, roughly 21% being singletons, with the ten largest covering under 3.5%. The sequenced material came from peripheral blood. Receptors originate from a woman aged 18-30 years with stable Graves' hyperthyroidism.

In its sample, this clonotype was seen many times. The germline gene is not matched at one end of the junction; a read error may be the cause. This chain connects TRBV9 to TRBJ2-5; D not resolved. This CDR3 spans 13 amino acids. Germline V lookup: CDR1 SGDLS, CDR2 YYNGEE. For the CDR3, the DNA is TGTGCCAGCAGCGTATACGGCCAAGGGACCCAGTACTTC. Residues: CASSVYGQGTQYF.

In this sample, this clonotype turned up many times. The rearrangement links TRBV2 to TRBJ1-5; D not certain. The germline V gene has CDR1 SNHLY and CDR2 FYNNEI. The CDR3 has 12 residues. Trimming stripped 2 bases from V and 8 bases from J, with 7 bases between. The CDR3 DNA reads TGTGCCAGCAGTGAAAGGAGGGAGCCCCAGCATTTT. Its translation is CASSERREPQHF.

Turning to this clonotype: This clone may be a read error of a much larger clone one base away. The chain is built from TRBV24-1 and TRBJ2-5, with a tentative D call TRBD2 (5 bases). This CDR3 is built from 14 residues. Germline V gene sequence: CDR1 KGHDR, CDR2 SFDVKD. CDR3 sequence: CATSDSRTGETKYF. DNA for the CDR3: TGTGCCACCAGTGATTCTCGGACCGGGGAGACCAAGTACTTC.

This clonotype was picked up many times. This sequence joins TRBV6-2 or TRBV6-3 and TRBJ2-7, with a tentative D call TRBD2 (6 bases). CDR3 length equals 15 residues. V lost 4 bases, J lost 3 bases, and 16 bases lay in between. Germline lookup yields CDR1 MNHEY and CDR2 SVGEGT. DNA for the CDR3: TGTGCCAGCAGTTCCGTGGGTAGCGGACGCTACGAGCAGTACTTC. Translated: CASSSVGSGRYEQYF.

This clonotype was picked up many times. The CDR3 region is CASSYAEGRGRTEAFF. The DNA for the CDR3 is TGTGCCAGCAGTTACGCTGAGGGCAGGGGGCGAACTGAAGCTTTCTTT. The chain is built from TRBV6-2 or TRBV6-3 and TRBJ1-1; 8 nucleotides align to TRBD1. Germline V CDR1 and CDR2: MNHEY, SVGEGT. This CDR3 has 16 residues. After removal of 2 bases from V and 5 bases from J, the junction contained 10 bases not matched to a gene.

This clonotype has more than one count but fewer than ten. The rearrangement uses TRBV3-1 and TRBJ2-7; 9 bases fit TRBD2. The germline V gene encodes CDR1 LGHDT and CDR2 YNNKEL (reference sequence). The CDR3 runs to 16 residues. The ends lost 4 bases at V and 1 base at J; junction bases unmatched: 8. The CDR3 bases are TGTGCCAGCAGCCGTCATCTAGCGGGAAGATCCTACGAGCAGTACTTC. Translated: CASSRHLAGRSYEQYF.